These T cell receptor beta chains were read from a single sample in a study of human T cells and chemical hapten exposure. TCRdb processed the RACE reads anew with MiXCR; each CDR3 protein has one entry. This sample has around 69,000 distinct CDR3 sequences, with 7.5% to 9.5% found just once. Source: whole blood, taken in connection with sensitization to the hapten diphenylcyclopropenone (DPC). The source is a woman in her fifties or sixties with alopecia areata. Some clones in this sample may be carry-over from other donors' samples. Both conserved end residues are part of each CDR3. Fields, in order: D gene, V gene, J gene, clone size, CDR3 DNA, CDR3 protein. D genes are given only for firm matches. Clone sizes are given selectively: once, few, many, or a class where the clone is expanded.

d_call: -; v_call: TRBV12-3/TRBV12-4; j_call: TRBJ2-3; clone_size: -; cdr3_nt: TGTGCCAGCAGGCATAACGCAGATACGCAGTATTTT; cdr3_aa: CASRHNADTQYF
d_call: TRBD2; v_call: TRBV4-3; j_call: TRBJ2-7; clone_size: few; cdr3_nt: TGCGCCAGCAGCCCCGGACTAGCGGGAGAGGAGCAGTACTTC; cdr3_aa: CASSPGLAGEEQYF
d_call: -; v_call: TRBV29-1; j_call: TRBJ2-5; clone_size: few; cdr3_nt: TGCAGCGTCGGGGGGCAGACCCAGTACTTC; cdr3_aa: CSVGGQTQYF
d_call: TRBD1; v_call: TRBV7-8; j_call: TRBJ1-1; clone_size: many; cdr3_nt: TGTGCCAGCAATAGAAACAGGACAGGAGTGAACACTGAAGCTTTCTTT; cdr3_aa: CASNRNRTGVNTEAFF
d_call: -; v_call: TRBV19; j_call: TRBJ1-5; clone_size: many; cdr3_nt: TGTGCCAGTGGATCTGTTGGTCAGCCCCAGCATTTT; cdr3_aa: CASGSVGQPQHF
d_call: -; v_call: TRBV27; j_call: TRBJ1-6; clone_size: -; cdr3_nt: TGTGCCAGCAGTTTCGGAGGGATCACCTATAATTCACCCCTCCACTTT; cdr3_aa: CASSFGGITYNSPLHF
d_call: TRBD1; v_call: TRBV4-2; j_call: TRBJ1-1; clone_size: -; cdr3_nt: TGTGCCAGCAGCCGTGGACAGGGAGGGTCGAGCACTGAAGCTTTCTTT; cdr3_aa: CASSRGQGGSSTEAFF
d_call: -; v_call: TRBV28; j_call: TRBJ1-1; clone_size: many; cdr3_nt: TGTGCCAGCAGAAAGCAAATGAACACTGAAGCTTTCTTT; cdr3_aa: CASRKQMNTEAFF
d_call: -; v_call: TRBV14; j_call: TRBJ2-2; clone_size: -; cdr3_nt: TGTGCCAGCAGCCGTCTTACAAGGAACACCGGGGAGCTGTTTTTT; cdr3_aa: CASSRLTRNTGELFF
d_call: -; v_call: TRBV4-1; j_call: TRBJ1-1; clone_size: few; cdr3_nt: TGCGCCAGCAGCCAAGATAGCCGGGGGACTGAAGCTTTCTTT; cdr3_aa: CASSQDSRGTEAFF
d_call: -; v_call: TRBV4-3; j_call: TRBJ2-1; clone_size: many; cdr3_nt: TGCGCCAGCAGTAGAACGGAAAGCTCCTACAATGAGCAGTTCTTC; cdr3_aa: CASSRTESSYNEQFF
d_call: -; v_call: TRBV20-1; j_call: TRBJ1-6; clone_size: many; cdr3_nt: TGCAGTGCCCAGAGGCGGGATTCACCCCTCCACTTT; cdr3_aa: CSAQRRDSPLHF
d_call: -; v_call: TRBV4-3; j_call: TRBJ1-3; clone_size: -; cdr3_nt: TGCGCCAGCAGCCAAGCCCCACTGATCTCTGGAAACACCATATATTTT; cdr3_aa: CASSQAPLISGNTIYF
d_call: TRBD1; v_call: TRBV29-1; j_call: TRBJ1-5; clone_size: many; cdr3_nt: TGCAGCGTGAGACAGGGGCCGAATCAGCCCCAGCATTTT; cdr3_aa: CSVRQGPNQPQHF
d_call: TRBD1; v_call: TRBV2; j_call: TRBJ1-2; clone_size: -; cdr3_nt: TGTGCCAGCAGTGTCGGCGGGACAGGGGGCGCTAATGGCTACACCTTC; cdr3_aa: CASSVGGTGGANGYTF
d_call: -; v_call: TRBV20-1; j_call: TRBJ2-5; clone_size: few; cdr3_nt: TGCAGTGCTTTTCAGGGTTCGGGAGAGACCCAGTACTTC; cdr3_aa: CSAFQGSGETQYF
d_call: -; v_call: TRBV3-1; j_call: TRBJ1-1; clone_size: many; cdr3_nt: TGTGCCAGCAGCCAAGTGGGTAGAGAGGAAGCTTTCTTT; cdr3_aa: CASSQVGREEAFF
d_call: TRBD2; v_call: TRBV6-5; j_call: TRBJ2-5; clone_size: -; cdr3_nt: TGTGCCAGCAGTTACTCGAGAAGCGGGGGGGAGACCCAGTACTTC; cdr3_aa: CASSYSRSGGETQYF
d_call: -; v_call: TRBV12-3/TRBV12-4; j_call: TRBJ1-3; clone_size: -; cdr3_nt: TGTGCCAGCAGTCCGGACGGCGGAAACACCATATATTTT; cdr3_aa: CASSPDGGNTIYF
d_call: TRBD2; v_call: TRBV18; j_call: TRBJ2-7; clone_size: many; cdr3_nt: TGTGCCAGCTCACCCACGGGACTAGCGGGAGGCCTTCCCCCGGGGGAGCAGTACTTC; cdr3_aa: CASSPTGLAGGLPPGEQYF
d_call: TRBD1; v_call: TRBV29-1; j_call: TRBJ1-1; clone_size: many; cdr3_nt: TGCAGCGTTCGGCCCAGGGGGGTGAACACTGAAGCTTTCTTT; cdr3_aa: CSVRPRGVNTEAFF
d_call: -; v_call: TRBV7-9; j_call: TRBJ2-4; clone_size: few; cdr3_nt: TGTGCCAGCAGCCCCCGGACAGAAAACATTCAGTACTTC; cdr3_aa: CASSPRTENIQYF
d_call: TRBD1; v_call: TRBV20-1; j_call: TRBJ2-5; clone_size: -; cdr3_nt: TGCAGTGCTAAACAGGGGCGAGAGACCCAGTACTTC; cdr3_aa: CSAKQGRETQYF
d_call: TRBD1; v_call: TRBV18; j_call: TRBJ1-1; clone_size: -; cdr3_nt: TGTGCCAGCTCACCCACAGGGGGAAAAGGAGCTTTCTTT; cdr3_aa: CASSPTGGKGAFF